Each of the 25 T cell receptor beta chains below was sequenced from the same sample in a study of human T cells and chemical hapten exposure. TCRdb used MiXCR to reprocess the RACE reads, holding one entry per CDR3 protein. The repertoire includes roughly 50,000 distinct CDR3 sequences, 9.9% of them detected once, and approximately 15% sits in the top ten. Time point denoted: patch test 3, about 24 weeks after DPC sensitization. As to treatment: therapeutic diphenylcyclopropenone sensitization with weekly scalp DPC. Material: whole blood, obtained in connection with sensitization to the hapten diphenylcyclopropenone (DPC). Receptors were obtained from a woman between 40 and 50 years old with alopecia areata. Some clones in this sample may be carry-over from other donors' samples.

The chain recombines TRBV9 with TRBJ2-1, with TRBD1 matching over 9 bases. V was pared by 3 bases and J by 4 bases, with 5 bases of the junction left unmatched. The CDR3 is made up of 15 amino acids. Germline-derived CDR1 and CDR2 are SGDLS and YYNGEE. The DNA for the CDR3 is TGTGCCAGCAGCGCCGACAGGGGGGAGTACAATGAGCAGTTCTTC. This translates into CASSADRGEYNEQFF.

This rearrangement joins TRBV5-1 to TRBJ1-2, with D hard to call. Trimming stripped 0 bases from V and 7 bases from J, with 7 bases between. Germline CDR1 SGHRS, CDR2 YFSETQ. The CDR3 spans 12 residues. The chain's CDR3 is CASSLGGLGYTF. The CDR3, as DNA: TGCGCCAGCAGCTTGGGCGGGCTTGGCTACACCTTC.

The chain employs TRBV5-5 and TRBJ1-1; perhaps TRBD1 as D (5 bases). CDR1 and CDR2 (germline): SGHKS, YYEKEE (reference sequence). The CDR3 has 15 amino acids. V shed 4 bases and J shed 1 base, with 14 bases lying between them. CDR3 in DNA: TGTGCCAGCAGCCAAAGTACCGGACAGAACACTGAAGCTTTCTTT. Translated, it gives CASSQSTGQNTEAFF.

Ten or more counts support this clonotype. This chain connects TRBV29-1 to TRBJ1-1, with 7 bases identical to TRBD1. Losses at the gene ends were 7 bases for V and 1 base for J; bases not matched to a gene: 3. The CDR3 extends over 12 amino acids. CDR1 and CDR2 from the germline V gene are SQVTM and ANQGSEA. Here the CDR3 reads CSAGTANTEAFF. CDR3 nucleotide sequence: TGCAGCGCCGGGACAGCGAACACTGAAGCTTTCTTT. The whole variable domain, remainder taken from reference TRBV29-1 and TRBJ1-1, is SAVISQKPSRDICQRGTSLTIQCQVDSQVTMMFWYRQQPGQSLTLIATANQGSEATYESGFVIDKFPISRPNLTFSTLTVSNMSPEDSSIYLCSAGTANTEAFFGQGTRLTVV.

This clonotype was observed at least ten times. The chain couples TRBV27 to TRBJ2-4; D gene uncertain. The CDR3 is made up of 13 amino acids. Germline CDR1 is MNHEY and CDR2 is SMNVEV (reference sequence). The CDR3 DNA is TGTGCTGCCCCTTTGATAGCCAAAAACATTCAGTACTTC. Amino acids: CAAPLIAKNIQYF.

This clonotype was seen repeatedly, ten times or more. This chain links TRBV6-6 with TRBJ1-5; D call uncertain. The germline V and J ends were trimmed by 6 bases and 2 bases, with 11 bases remaining between them. This CDR3 region has 14 residues. The germline gives CDR1 MNHNY, CDR2 SVGAGI (reference sequence). The CDR3 coding sequence is TGTGCCAGCAGACCCGCGGGTGGCAATCAGCCCCAGCATTTT. Translation gives CASRPAGGNQPQHF.

This clonotype was detected only a few times. CDR3 DNA: TGCGCCAGCAGCATCGGCACCTACTACAATGAGCAGTTCTTC. Amino acid sequence: CASSIGTYYNEQFF. The chain has TRBV5-1 and TRBJ2-1, with unresolved D. The CDR3 loop spans 14 amino acids. V lost 4 bases and J lost 3, with 11 bases in between. Germline V CDR1 and CDR2: SGHRS, YFSETQ.

The chain uses TRBV6-2 or TRBV6-3 and TRBJ2-1; D is unclear. CDR1 and CDR2 from the germline V gene are MNHEY and SVGEGT. V lost 4 bases and J 15 bases, leaving 16 bases between the germline ends. This CDR3 region has 12 residues. The CDR3 reads CASSSPDPNPFF. The DNA for the CDR3 is TGTGCCAGCAGTTCCCCGGACCCGAACCCGTTCTTC.

This clonotype has a count of ten or more. This chain connects TRBV11-2 to TRBJ1-1; TRBD1 aligns across 9 bases. Germline V gene data show CDR1 as SGHAT and CDR2 as FQNNGV. The CDR3 has 14 residues. V was pared by 5 bases and J by 4 bases, with 5 bases of the junction left unmatched. Here the CDR3 reads CASSRLTGGTEAFF. CDR3 DNA: TGTGCCAGCAGCAGGTTGACAGGGGGCACTGAAGCTTTCTTT.

Ten or more counts support this clonotype. V usage is TRBV2 and J usage is TRBJ1-1, with D unresolved. The CDR3 runs to 14 residues. The V end lost 5 bases, the J end lost 1 base, and 11 bases lay between the germline ends. Germline V gene lookup returns CDR1 SNHLY and CDR2 FYNNEI. In DNA form, the CDR3 reads TGTGCCAGCAGTTCGAATACAGCGAACACTGAAGCTTTCTTT. It encodes CASSSNTANTEAFF.

This chain uses TRBV28 with TRBJ1-1; no definite D call. Trimming left V 7 bases short and J 4 bases short, with 13 bases between. The CDR3 length is 13 residues. CDR1 is MDHEN and CDR2 is SYDVKM in the germline V gene. The CDR3 loop reads CASNPFHRTEAFF. CDR3 in DNA: TGTGCCAGCAATCCGTTCCACCGCACTGAAGCTTTCTTT.

The chain carries TRBV24-1 and TRBJ1-5; D is perhaps TRBD1 (6 bases). Germline V CDR1 and CDR2: KGHDR, SFDVKD. The ends were cut back, 5 bases at V and 2 bases at J, with 9 bases in the middle. This CDR3 is 14 amino acids long. The CDR3 here is CATSAAGGNQPQHF. The DNA for the CDR3 is TGTGCCACCAGTGCGGCAGGGGGCAATCAGCCCCAGCATTTT.

CDR3 DNA sequence: TGTGCCAGCAGTATCGACAGGACCGGGGTTCCCTACGAGCAGTACTTC. Translating it yields CASSIDRTGVPYEQYF. The chain employs TRBV6-5 and TRBJ2-7; D is perhaps TRBD1 (6 bases). CDR1 is MNHEY and CDR2 is SVGAGI in the germline V gene. The germline V and J ends were trimmed by 5 bases and 2 bases, with 19 bases remaining between them. The CDR3 covers 16 residues.

The chain recombines TRBV5-1 with TRBJ2-3; D unresolved. This CDR3 is built from 14 residues. V was clipped by 0 bases and J by 4 bases, with 9 bases between them. From germline, CDR1 is SGHRS and CDR2 YFSETQ. CDR3 nucleotides: TGCGCCAGCAGCTTGGAAGTCAATCCAGATACGCAGTATTTT. It translates to CASSLEVNPDTQYF.

This clonotype showed up just a few times. CDR3 sequence reads: CASSPGVFTEAFF. The CDR3, as DNA: TGTGCCAGCTCACCGGGGGTTTTCACTGAAGCTTTCTTT. V usage is TRBV18 and J usage is TRBJ1-1; tentatively, D is TRBD1 (5 bases). CDR3 length: 13 amino acids. The V gene lost 3 bases and the J gene lost 4 bases, with 9 bases spanning the gap. Germline values: CDR1 KGHSH, CDR2 LQKENI.

This rearrangement joins TRBV4-2 to TRBJ1-1; possible D gene TRBD1, 5 bases. V lost 4 bases, J lost 7 bases, and 13 bases lay in between. CDR1 LGHNA and CDR2 YNFKEQ come from the germline V gene. The CDR3 contains 13 residues. CDR3 coding DNA: TGTGCCAGCAGCCCCCGGGGGGGAGATGAAGCTTTCTTT. It codes for CASSPRGGDEAFF.

There are many counts of this clonotype. The chain is built from TRBV5-8 and TRBJ1-1; D may be TRBD1 (5 bases). Germline assignment: CDR1 SGHTS and CDR2 YDEGEE. Trimming took 3 bases from V and 2 from J, leaving 11 bases between them. This CDR3 contains 14 residues. DNA of the CDR3: TGTGCCAGCAGCTGGGGGAGGGTTAACACTGAAGCTTTCTTT. Protein sequence: CASSWGRVNTEAFF.

This clonotype was seen repeatedly, ten times or more. The CDR3 DNA reads as TGCGCCAGCAGCTTGTCCGCCGGTGGGACCCAGTACTTC. Its protein product is CASSLSAGGTQYF. The J gene is TRBJ2-5, the V gene TRBV5-1; D gene ambiguous. Germline CDR1 reads SGHRS; CDR2 reads YFSETQ. Trimming cost V 1 base and J 7 bases, with 11 bases left between them. CDR3 length: 13 residues.

This clonotype has just a few counts. The V and J genes are TRBV6-1 and TRBJ1-2; D unclear. With 0 bases removed from V and 6 bases from J, the gap between germline ends came to 11 bases. The length of the CDR3 is 14 residues. Germline V gives CDR1 MNHNS, CDR2 SASEGT. The CDR3 loop is CASSEALQMNGYTF. CDR3 DNA sequence: TGTGCCAGCAGTGAAGCCTTGCAGATGAATGGCTACACCTTC.

The chain carries TRBV7-8 and TRBJ1-1; possibly TRBD1 for D (6 bases). The germline CDR1 and CDR2 sequences are SGHVS and FQNEAQ. The CDR3 contains 13 residues. V was cut by 2 bases and J by 4 bases, with 8 bases left in between. In nucleotides, the CDR3 is TGTGCCAGCAGCTTAAAGGGGGGCACTGAAGCTTTCTTT. It specifies CASSLKGGTEAFF.

This clonotype was seen at least ten times. The J gene is TRBJ2-2, the V gene TRBV7-2, with TRBD2 as a possible D gene (6 bases). Germline V lookup: CDR1 SGHTA, CDR2 FQGNSA. V lost 7 bases and J 0 bases, leaving 12 bases between the germline ends. There are 15 residues in the CDR3. The CDR3 DNA is TGTGCCAGCATGCCGGGACTGGCGAACACCGGGGAGCTGTTTTTT. This codes for CASMPGLANTGELFF.

In its sample, this clonotype was seen a few times. V usage is TRBV20-1 and J usage is TRBJ2-2; D remains ambiguous. The CDR3 has 15 amino acids. The V gene's germline CDR1 is DFQATT and CDR2 SNEGSKA (reference sequence). V lost 7 bases, J lost 0 bases, and 15 bases lay in between. This CDR3 reads CSGTSGNSNTGELFF. The CDR3 nucleotides are TGCAGTGGGACGTCCGGCAACTCGAACACCGGGGAGCTGTTTTTT.

This clonotype was counted ten times or more. The chain is built from TRBV14 and TRBJ2-7; D possibly corresponds to TRBD1 (5 bases). CDR1 and CDR2 (germline): SGHDN, FVKESK. The germline V and J ends were trimmed by 2 bases and 6 bases, with 11 bases remaining between them. The CDR3 sequence is 13 residues long. This CDR3 is CASSQHQGFEQYF. DNA of the CDR3: TGTGCCAGCAGCCAACACCAGGGATTCGAGCAGTACTTC.

In this sample, this clonotype turned up a few times. The chain recombines TRBV6-2 or TRBV6-3 with TRBJ2-7, with D possibly being TRBD1 (6 bases). CDR1 and CDR2 from the germline V gene are MNHEY and SVGEGT. V was cut by 4 bases and J by 0 bases, with 22 bases left in between. The CDR3 covers 18 residues. The chain's CDR3 is CASSLDSTPWGDSYEQYF. DNA for the CDR3: TGTGCCAGCAGTTTGGACAGTACCCCCTGGGGAGACTCCTACGAGCAGTACTTC.

A few counts support this clonotype. This sequence joins TRBV4-3 and TRBJ1-2; TRBD1 aligns across 10 bases. The CDR3 contains 18 residues. Losses at the gene ends were 4 bases for V and 0 bases for J; bases not matched to a gene: 11. Germline-derived CDR1 and CDR2 are LGHNA and YSLEER. The CDR3 reads CASSRDRGWSQANYGYTF. As DNA, the CDR3 is TGCGCCAGCAGCCGGGACAGGGGCTGGAGCCAAGCTAACTATGGCTACACCTTC.